This T cell receptor beta chain derives from a study of blood T cell repertoires in COVID-19. Germline loops: CDR1 LNHNV, CDR2 YYDKDF (reference sequence). CDR3 size: 16 residues. Trimming took off 7 bases at V and 0 bases at J, with 15 bases between the two ends. This table comes from immunoSEQ multiplex PCR, and its TCRdb copy is limited to in-frame clones, with some not included. This repertoire shows nearly 400,000 clones, roughly nine tenths found once; its top ten account for about 1.8%. Enrolled through a virtual design, the participants were between roughly 18 and 95 years of age and came from roughly 22 US areas.

The rearrangement joins TRBV15 to TRBJ1-4, with unresolved D. The receptor was derived from a woman between 25 and 40 years old who had recovered from COVID-19. Sequenced: PBMCs or T cells enriched from blood (not recorded which). CDR3 protein: CATMSRRIATNEKLFF. The CDR3 DNA reads TGTGCCACCATGAGCCGTAGAATTGCAACTAATGAAAAACTGTTTTTT.